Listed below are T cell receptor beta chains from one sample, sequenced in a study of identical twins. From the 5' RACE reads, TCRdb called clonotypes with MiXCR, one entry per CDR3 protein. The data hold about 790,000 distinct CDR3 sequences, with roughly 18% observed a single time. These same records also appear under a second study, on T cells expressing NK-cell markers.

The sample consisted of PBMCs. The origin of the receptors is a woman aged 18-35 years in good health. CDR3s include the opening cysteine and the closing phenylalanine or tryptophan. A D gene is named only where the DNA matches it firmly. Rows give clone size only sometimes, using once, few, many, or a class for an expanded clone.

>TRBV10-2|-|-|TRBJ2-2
CASRPWVGELFF
TGCGCCAGCAGACCGTGGGTCGGGGAGCTGTTTTTT
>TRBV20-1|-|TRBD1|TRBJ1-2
CSAPSDRLYGYTF
TGCAGTGCACCGTCGGACAGGCTCTATGGCTACACCTTC
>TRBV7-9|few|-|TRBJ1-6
CASSLEGSHSPLHF
TGTGCCAGCAGCTTAGAGGGGTCCCATTCACCCCTCCACTTT
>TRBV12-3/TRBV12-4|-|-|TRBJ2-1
CASRGGGLHNEQFF
TGTGCCAGCAGAGGGGGGGGGCTCCACAATGAGCAGTTCTTC
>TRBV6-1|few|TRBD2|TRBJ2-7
CASSRRLAGGYYEQYF
TGTGCCAGCAGTCGCAGACTAGCGGGGGGATACTACGAGCAGTACTTC
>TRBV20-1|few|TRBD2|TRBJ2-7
CSAAGAYEQYF
TGCAGTGCTGCGGGGGCCTACGAGCAGTACTTC
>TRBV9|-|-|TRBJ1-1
CASSVAASESLNTEAFF
TGTGCCAGCAGCGTAGCGGCAAGTGAGTCCCTGAACACTGAAGCTTTCTTT
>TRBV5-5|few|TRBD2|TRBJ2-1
CASSLGLAGLMSYNEQFF
TGTGCCAGCAGCTTGGGTCTAGCGGGATTAATGTCCTACAATGAGCAGTTCTTC
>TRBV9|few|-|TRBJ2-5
CASSVGMLQETQYF
TGTGCCAGCAGCGTAGGCATGTTACAAGAGACCCAGTACTTC
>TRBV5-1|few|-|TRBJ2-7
CASSAGRGILHEQYF
TGCGCCAGCAGCGCAGGCAGGGGCATCCTTCACGAGCAGTACTTC
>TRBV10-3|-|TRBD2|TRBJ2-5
CAIRGTSGGQETQYF
TGTGCCATCAGGGGGACTAGCGGGGGACAAGAGACCCAGTACTTC
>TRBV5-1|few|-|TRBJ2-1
CASSPLRTNNEQFF
TGCGCCAGCAGCCCCCTAAGGACCAACAATGAGCAGTTCTTC
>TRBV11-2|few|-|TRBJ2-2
CASSWGDPLANTGELFF
TGTGCCAGCAGCTGGGGAGATCCGCTCGCGAACACCGGGGAGCTGTTTTTT
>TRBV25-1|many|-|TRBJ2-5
CASSDRVVETQYF
TGTGCCAGCAGTGATAGGGTGGTTGAGACCCAGTACTTC
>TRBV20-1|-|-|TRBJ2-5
CSARALGRNQETQYF
TGCAGTGCTAGAGCTCTGGGCAGAAACCAAGAGACCCAGTACTTC
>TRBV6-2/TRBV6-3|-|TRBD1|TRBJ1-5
CASGQGSSNQPQHF
TGTGCCAGCGGACAGGGGAGCAGCAATCAGCCCCAGCATTTT
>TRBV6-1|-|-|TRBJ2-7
CASSRLGIATYEQYF
TGTGCCAGCAGTCGCCTGGGTATAGCGACCTACGAGCAGTACTTC
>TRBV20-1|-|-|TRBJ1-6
CSATPPPSSYNSPLHF
TGCAGTGCTACCCCACCCCCGAGCTCCTATAATTCACCCCTCCACTTT
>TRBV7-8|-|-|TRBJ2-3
CASSLPYRVGGDTQYF
TGTGCCAGCAGCTTACCGTACAGGGTCGGGGGGGATACGCAGTATTTT
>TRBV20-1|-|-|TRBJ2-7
CSTVNLGEQYF
TGCAGTACGGTGAACTTGGGAGAGCAGTACTTC
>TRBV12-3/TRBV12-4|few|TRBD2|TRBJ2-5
CASTREGIKETQYF
TGTGCCAGCACTCGGGAGGGAATCAAAGAGACCCAGTACTTC
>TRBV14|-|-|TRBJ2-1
CASSQDSGRQFF
TGTGCCAGCAGCCAAGATAGCGGAAGGCAGTTCTTC
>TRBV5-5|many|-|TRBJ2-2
CASSLGPRKNTGELFF
TGTGCCAGCAGCTTGGGGCCGCGTAAGAACACCGGGGAGCTGTTTTTT
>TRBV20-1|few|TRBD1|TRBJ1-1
CSARETGITNTEAFF
TGCAGTGCTAGAGAGACAGGGATTACGAACACTGAAGCTTTCTTT
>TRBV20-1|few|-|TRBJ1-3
CSANWATGNTIYF
TGCAGTGCTAACTGGGCAACTGGAAACACCATATATTTT
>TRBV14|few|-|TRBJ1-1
CASSQQTAMNTEAFF
TGTGCCAGCAGCCAGCAGACGGCAATGAACACTGAAGCTTTCTTT
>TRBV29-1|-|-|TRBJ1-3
CSVERLPRQMTGNTIYF
TGCAGCGTTGAAAGGCTTCCTCGGCAGATGACTGGAAACACCATATATTTT
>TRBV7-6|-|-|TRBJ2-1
CASSRMTRAGWNEQFF
TGTGCCAGCAGCCGAATGACCCGTGCTGGGTGGAATGAGCAGTTCTTC